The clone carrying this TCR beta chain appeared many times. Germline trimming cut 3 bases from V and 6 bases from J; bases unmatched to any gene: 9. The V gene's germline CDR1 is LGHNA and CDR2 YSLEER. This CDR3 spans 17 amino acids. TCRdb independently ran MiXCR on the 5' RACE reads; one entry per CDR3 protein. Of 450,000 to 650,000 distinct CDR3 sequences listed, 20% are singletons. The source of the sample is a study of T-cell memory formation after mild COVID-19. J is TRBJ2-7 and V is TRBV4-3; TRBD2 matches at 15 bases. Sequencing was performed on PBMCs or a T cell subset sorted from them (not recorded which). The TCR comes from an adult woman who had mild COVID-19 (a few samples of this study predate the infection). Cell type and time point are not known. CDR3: CASSHLGLAGGPGEQYF. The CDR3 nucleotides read TGCGCCAGCAGCCACTTAGGACTAGCGGGAGGGCCGGGCGAGCAGTACTTC.